This T cell receptor beta chain originates from a study of T cells in Graves' hyperthyroidism and ophthalmopathy. Trimming shortened V by 5 bases and J by 2 bases, and 15 bases separated the two germline ends. CDR1 and CDR2 from the germline V gene are SEHNR and FQNEAQ (reference sequence). This CDR3 contains 15 residues. Amplified TCR beta CDR3 regions derived from RNA transcripts. First-round RT-PCR targeting the TCR CDR3 was performed with the HTBI primer set. TCRdb independently ran MiXCR on the multiplex PCR reads; one entry per CDR3 protein. Here the sample spans hundreds of thousands of distinct CDR3 sequences, roughly 15% being singletons.

This receptor was identified in a young woman with Graves' hyperthyroidism. The chain is built from TRBV7-9 and TRBJ2-5; D remains unclear. The sequenced sample was blood. In DNA form, the CDR3 reads TGTGCCAGCAGCACCCCTAACTACCTACAAGAGACCCAGTACTTC. Translation gives CASSTPNYLQETQYF.